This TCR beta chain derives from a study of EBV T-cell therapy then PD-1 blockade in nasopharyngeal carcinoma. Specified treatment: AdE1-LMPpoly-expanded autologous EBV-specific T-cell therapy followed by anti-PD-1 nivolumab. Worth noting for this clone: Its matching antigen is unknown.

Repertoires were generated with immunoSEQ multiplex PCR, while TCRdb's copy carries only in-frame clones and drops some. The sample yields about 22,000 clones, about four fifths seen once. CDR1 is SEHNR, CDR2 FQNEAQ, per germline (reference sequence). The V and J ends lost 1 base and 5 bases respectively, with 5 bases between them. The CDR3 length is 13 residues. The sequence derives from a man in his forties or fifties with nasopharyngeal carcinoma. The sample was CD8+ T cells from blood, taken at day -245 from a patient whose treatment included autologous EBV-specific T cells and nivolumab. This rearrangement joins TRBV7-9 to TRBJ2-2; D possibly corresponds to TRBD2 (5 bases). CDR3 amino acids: CASSLERTGELFF. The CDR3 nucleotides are TGTGCCAGCAGCTTAGAGCGGACCGGGGAGCTGTTTTTT.